This record looks at one T cell receptor (beta chain) sequence and its context. Its antigen is unknown. These data come from a study of cytomegalovirus exposure and HLA in healthy donors. The donors belonged to the approximately 120-subject validation cohort, separate from the approximately 700-subject first cohort. Findings of the study overall: There were a few CMV-associated chains whose specificity for CMV antigens was confirmed in vitro. First-cohort TCR clusters were later found to tend to co-occur in the 90 to 150 validation repertoires. Most observed TCR sequences were rare, whereas some public TCRs were detected in many donors.

The CDR3 contains 14 residues. The V end lost 3 bases, the J end lost 5 bases, and 11 bases lay between the germline ends. The V gene's germline CDR1 is SGHNT and CDR2 YYREEE (reference sequence). TCRdb's table, derived via immunoSEQ multiplex PCR, lists solely in-frame clones and lacks some. The repertoire holds around 350,000 clones, with about nine tenths as singletons. V and J are TRBV5-4 and TRBJ1-4, with D tentatively TRBD1 (6 bases). This receptor was identified in a woman aged 18-29 years in good health and CMV-seronegative. The sequencing input was PBMCs. CDR3 DNA: TGTGCCAGCAGCTCGGACAGAGAGAATGAAAAACTGTTTTTT. This sequence encodes CASSSDRENEKLFF.